This is a list of T cell receptor beta chains from one sample in a study of CD8 T cells in ankylosing spondylitis. One entry per CDR3 protein results from TCRdb running MiXCR on the 5' RACE reads. The table has 500,000 to 550,000 distinct CDR3 sequences, 12% seen once; the top ten hold under 7.5%. The source material was blood, either unsorted or a sorted T cell fraction (not recorded which). Receptors originate from a male donor with ankylosing spondylitis. CDR3s include the opening cysteine and the closing phenylalanine or tryptophan. A D gene is named only where the DNA matches it firmly. The listing skips clone size in some rows; elsewhere it reads once, few, many or a size class.

len	d_gene	abundance	v_gene	j_gene	CDR3aa	CDR3nt
14	-	few	TRBV21-1	TRBJ2-5	CASSLGGPPGTQYF	TGTGCCAGCAGTCTAGGGGGTCCCCCGGGGACCCAGTACTTC
16	TRBD1	few	TRBV24-1	TRBJ2-1	CATSDRVAGGGNEQFF	TGTGCCACCAGTGACCGTGTTGCAGGGGGTGGCAATGAGCAGTTCTTC
15	-	few	TRBV12-3/TRBV12-4	TRBJ1-2	CASSLGWGKPYGYTF	TGTGCCAGCAGTTTAGGGTGGGGGAAACCGTATGGCTACACCTTC
16	-	-	TRBV20-1	TRBJ2-2	CSARDPRRFNTGELFF	TGCAGTGCTAGAGATCCCCGACGGTTCAACACCGGGGAGCTGTTTTTT
15	TRBD1	-	TRBV27	TRBJ1-5	CASTVQGPKCQPQHF	TGTGCCAGCACCGTACAGGGGCCTAAGTGTCAGCCCCAGCATTTT
16	-	few	TRBV7-9	TRBJ1-3	CASSLRGGMTGNTIYF	TGTGCCAGCAGCTTACGCGGGGGTATGACTGGAAACACCATATATTTT
16	-	-	TRBV2	TRBJ1-2	CASSDSDRPQGYGYTF	TGTGCCAGCAGTGACTCCGACAGACCACAAGGGTATGGCTACACCTTC
14	-	many	TRBV6-1	TRBJ1-1	CASSADPGDTEAFF	TGTGCCAGCAGTGCCGACCCCGGAGACACTGAAGCTTTCTTT
12	-	-	TRBV20-1	TRBJ2-5	CSASERGETQYF	TGCAGTGCTAGCGAGAGGGGGGAGACCCAGTACTTC
14	-	-	TRBV7-2	TRBJ1-5	CASSLARGTQPQHF	TGTGCCAGCAGCTTAGCAAGGGGAACTCAGCCCCAGCATTTT
16	-	-	TRBV7-6	TRBJ2-2	CASRPGLVPNTGELFF	TGTGCCAGCAGACCTGGACTGGTCCCGAACACCGGGGAGCTGTTTTTT
16	TRBD2	few	TRBV3-1	TRBJ2-5	CASSQRLAGPAETQYF	TGTGCCAGCAGCCAACGACTAGCGGGACCCGCGGAGACCCAGTACTTC
15	TRBD2	many	TRBV11-2	TRBJ2-2	CASSRAGGTTGELFF	TGTGCCAGCAGCAGAGCGGGAGGAACCACCGGGGAGCTGTTTTTT
14	TRBD1	few	TRBV5-1	TRBJ1-4	CASSRTGSNEKLFF	TGCGCCAGCAGCCGGACAGGGTCCAATGAAAAACTGTTTTTT
14	-	few	TRBV27	TRBJ2-1	CASSLRDLLNEQFF	TGTGCCAGCAGTCTGAGGGACTTACTCAATGAGCAGTTCTTC
12	-	many	TRBV12-3/TRBV12-4	TRBJ2-3	CASSRPRGTQYF	TGTGCCAGCAGCCGCCCTAGGGGTACGCAGTATTTT
13	-	-	TRBV5-1	TRBJ2-2	CASSLDGAGELFF	TGCGCCAGCAGCTTGGACGGGGCCGGGGAGCTGTTTTTT
15	-	few	TRBV4-2	TRBJ2-7	CASSQEAGQGPEQYF	TGTGCCAGCAGCCAAGAGGCGGGACAAGGCCCCGAGCAGTACTTC
14	-	many	TRBV12-3/TRBV12-4	TRBJ1-5	CASSSRSGNQPQHF	TGTGCCAGCAGTTCACGATCGGGCAATCAGCCCCAGCATTTT
16	TRBD2	few	TRBV14	TRBJ2-3	CASSRTSGLSTDTQYF	TGTGCCAGCAGCCGAACTAGCGGGCTCAGCACAGATACGCAGTATTTT
12	-	many	TRBV5-1	TRBJ1-4	CASSREDEKLFF	TGCGCCAGCAGCAGGGAAGATGAAAAACTGTTTTTT
15	TRBD2	few	TRBV28	TRBJ2-2	CASRTGLAGAGELFF	TGTGCCAGCAGGACCGGACTAGCGGGAGCCGGGGAGCTGTTTTTT
13	-	-	TRBV5-1	TRBJ2-4	CASSGEAANIQYF	TGCGCCAGCAGCGGGGAGGCGGCGAACATTCAGTACTTC
13	-	few	TRBV6-1	TRBJ2-3	CASSEEAPDTQYF	TGTGCCAGCAGTGAAGAGGCCCCAGATACGCAGTATTTT
18	TRBD1	few	TRBV7-8	TRBJ2-5	CASSLARFLAGGRETQYF	TGTGCCAGCAGCTTAGCGCGATTCTTAGCAGGGGGCAGGGAGACCCAGTACTTC
15	-	many	TRBV14	TRBJ2-1	CASSHDPRSFDEQFF	TGTGCCAGCAGCCACGACCCCCGCAGTTTCGATGAGCAGTTCTTC
13	-	-	TRBV20-1	TRBJ1-1	CSAFTGSRTEAFF	TGCAGTGCATTCACAGGGTCGCGAACTGAAGCTTTCTTT